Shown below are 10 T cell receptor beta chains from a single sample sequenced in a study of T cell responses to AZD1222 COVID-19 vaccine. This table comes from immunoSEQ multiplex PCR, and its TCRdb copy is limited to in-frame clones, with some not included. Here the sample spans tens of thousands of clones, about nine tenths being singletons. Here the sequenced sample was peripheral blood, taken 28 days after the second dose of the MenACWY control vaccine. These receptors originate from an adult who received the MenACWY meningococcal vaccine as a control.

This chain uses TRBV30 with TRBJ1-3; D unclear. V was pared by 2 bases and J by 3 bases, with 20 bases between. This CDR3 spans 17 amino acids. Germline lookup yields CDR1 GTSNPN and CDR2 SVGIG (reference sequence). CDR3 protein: CAWSTDVTSRNGNTIYF. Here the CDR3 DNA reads TGTGCCTGGAGTACCGATGTTACCTCCAGAAATGGAAACACCATATATTTT.

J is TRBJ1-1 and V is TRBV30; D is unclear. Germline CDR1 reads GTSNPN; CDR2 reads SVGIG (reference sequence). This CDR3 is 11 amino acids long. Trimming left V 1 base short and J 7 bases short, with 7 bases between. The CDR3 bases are TGTGCCTGGAGTGCAGGCGGTGAAGCTTTCTTT. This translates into CAWSAGGEAFF.

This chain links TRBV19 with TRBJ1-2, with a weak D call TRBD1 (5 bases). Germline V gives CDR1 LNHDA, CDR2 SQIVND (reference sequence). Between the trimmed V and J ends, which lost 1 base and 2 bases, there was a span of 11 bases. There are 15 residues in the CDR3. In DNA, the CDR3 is TGTGCCAGTAGTATAGCAGGGATCGAAAACTATGGCTACACCTTC. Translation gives CASSIAGIENYGYTF.

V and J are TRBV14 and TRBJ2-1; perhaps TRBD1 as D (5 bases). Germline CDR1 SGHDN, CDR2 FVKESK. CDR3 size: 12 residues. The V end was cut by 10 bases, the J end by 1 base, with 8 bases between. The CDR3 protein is CATGHSYNEQFF. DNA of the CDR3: TGTGCCACCGGACATTCCTACAATGAGCAGTTCTTC.

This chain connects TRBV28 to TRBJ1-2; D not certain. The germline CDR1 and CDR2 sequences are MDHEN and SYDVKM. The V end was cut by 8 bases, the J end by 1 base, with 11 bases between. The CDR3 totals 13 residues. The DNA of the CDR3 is TGTGCCAGCCAGGAGGAGGATAACTATGGCTACACCTTC. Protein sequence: CASQEEDNYGYTF.

CDR3 in DNA: TGTGCCAGCTCACCAACGACGGAGGGTGCGACCCAGTACTTC. Translated: CASSPTTEGATQYF. The chain is built from TRBV18 and TRBJ2-5; maybe TRBD2 (6 bases). Germline-derived CDR1 and CDR2 are KGHSH and LQKENI. The V gene lost 2 bases and the J gene lost 7 bases, with 14 bases spanning the gap. This CDR3 is 14 amino acids long.

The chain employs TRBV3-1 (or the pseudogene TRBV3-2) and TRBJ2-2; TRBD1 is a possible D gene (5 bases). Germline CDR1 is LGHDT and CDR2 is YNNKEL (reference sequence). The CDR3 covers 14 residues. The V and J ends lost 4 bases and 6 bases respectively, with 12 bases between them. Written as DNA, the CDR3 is TGTGCCAGCAGCCCCTCTGAAGGGGCCGGGGAGCTGTTTTTT. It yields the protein CASSPSEGAGELFF.

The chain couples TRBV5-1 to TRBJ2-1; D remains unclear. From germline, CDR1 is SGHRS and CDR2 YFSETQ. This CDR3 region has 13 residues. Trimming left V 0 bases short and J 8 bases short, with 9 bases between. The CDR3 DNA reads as TGCGCCAGCAGCTTGGAGGTCGTAGATGAGCAGTTCTTC. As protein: CASSLEVVDEQFF. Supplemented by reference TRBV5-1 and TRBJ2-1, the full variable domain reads KAGVTQTPRYLIKTRGQQVTLSCSPISGHRSVSWYQQTPGQGLQFLFEYFSETQRNKGNFPGRFSGRQFSNSRSEMNVSTLELGDSALYLCASSLEVVDEQFFGPGTRLTVL.

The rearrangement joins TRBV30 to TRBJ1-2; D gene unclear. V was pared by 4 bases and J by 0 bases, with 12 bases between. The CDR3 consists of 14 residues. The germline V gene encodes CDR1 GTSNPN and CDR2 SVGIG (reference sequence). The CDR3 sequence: CAWKGHPANYGYTF. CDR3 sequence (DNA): TGTGCCTGGAAAGGCCACCCAGCTAACTATGGCTACACCTTC.

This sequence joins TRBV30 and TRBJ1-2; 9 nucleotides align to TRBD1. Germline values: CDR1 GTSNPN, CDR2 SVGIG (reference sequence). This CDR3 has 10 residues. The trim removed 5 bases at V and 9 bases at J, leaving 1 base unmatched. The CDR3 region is CAWGQGSYTF. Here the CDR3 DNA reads TGTGCCTGGGGACAGGGGAGCTACACCTTC.